These 31 T cell receptor beta chains originate from one sample sequenced in a study of blood T cell repertoires in COVID-19. Method: immunoSEQ multiplex PCR; TCRdb's copy keeps in-frame clones and lacks some. The sample carries around 140,000 clones, approximately 86% recorded once. Sequencing was carried out using peripheral blood. The receptors were sampled from a woman aged 70-85 years with COVID-19, enrolled during active disease.

The chain combines TRBV7-9 with TRBJ2-1, with D possibly matching TRBD2 (6 bases). The CDR3 totals 15 residues. Trimming removed 2 bases at V and 0 bases at J, with 8 bases between. Germline CDR1 and CDR2: SEHNR and FQNEAQ (reference sequence). The CDR3 DNA follows: TGTGCCAGCAGCTTAAAGGGACTCTCCTACAATGAGCAGTTCTTC. Its translation: CASSLKGLSYNEQFF. Looking up the rest from reference TRBV7-9 and TRBJ2-1 gives the full variable domain: DTGVSQNPRHKITKRGQNVTFRCDPISEHNRLYWYRQTLGQGPEFLTYFQNEAQLEKSRLLSDRFSAERPKGSFSTLEIQRTEQGDSAMYLCASSLKGLSYNEQFFGPGTRLTVL.

The J gene is TRBJ2-2, the V gene TRBV28; D possibly corresponds to TRBD1 (6 bases). Trimming pared 10 bases from V and 5 bases from J, leaving 17 bases between. Germline values: CDR1 MDHEN, CDR2 SYDVKM. This CDR3 region has 14 residues. This CDR3 is CATHRAGGTGELFF. Here the CDR3 DNA reads TGTGCCACCCACAGGGCGGGTGGGACCGGGGAGCTGTTTTTT.

V and J are TRBV18 and TRBJ1-6; D gene uncertain. V was clipped by 1 base and J by 3 bases, with 10 bases between them. This CDR3 contains 16 residues. CDR1 and CDR2 from the germline V gene are KGHSH and LQKENI. The CDR3 protein is CASSPRQANYNSPLHF. In DNA form, the CDR3 reads TGTGCCAGCTCACCACGTCAGGCCAACTATAATTCACCCCTCCACTTT.

The rearrangement links TRBV2 to TRBJ2-5, with 11 bases aligning to TRBD2. Germline CDR1 reads SNHLY; CDR2 reads FYNNEI. The CDR3 loop spans 16 amino acids. J gave up 5 bases and V 4 bases, and 9 bases lay outside the gene matches. The CDR3 DNA sequence: TGTGCCAGCAGTGGGGATAGCGGGGGGGCGGCGGAGACCCAGTACTTC. Its translation: CASSGDSGGAAETQYF.

This clone was seen just once. The V gene is TRBV6-4, the J gene TRBJ2-1; 10 positions agree with TRBD2. CDR3 size: 15 residues. Losses at the gene ends were 2 bases for V and 2 bases for J; bases not matched to a gene: 0. Germline CDR1 is MRHNA and CDR2 is SNTAGT. CDR3 residues: CASSDLAGAYNEQFF. In nucleotides, the CDR3 is TGTGCCAGCAGTGACCTAGCGGGGGCCTACAATGAGCAGTTCTTC.

The J gene is TRBJ1-2, the V gene TRBV28, with unresolved D. Between the trimmed V and J ends, which lost 3 bases and 4 bases, there was a span of 6 bases. Germline CDR1 and CDR2: MDHEN and SYDVKM. The CDR3 is 12 amino acids. Here the CDR3 DNA reads TGTGCCAGCAGTTTGAGTCTCTATGGCTACACCTTC. This gives the protein CASSLSLYGYTF.

The rearrangement joins TRBV7-2 to TRBJ2-3, with D unclear. Trimming cost V 4 bases and J 3 bases, with 8 bases left between them. From germline, CDR1 is SGHTA and CDR2 FQGNSA. CDR3 length equals 13 residues. The CDR3 is CASSYGWTDTQYF. CDR3 DNA: TGTGCCAGCAGCTACGGGTGGACAGATACGCAGTATTTT.

V and J are TRBV11-2 and TRBJ1-2; no definite D call. Germline-derived CDR1 and CDR2 are SGHAT and FQNNGV. This CDR3 contains 13 residues. Trimming stripped 5 bases from V and 2 bases from J, with 9 bases between. The CDR3 DNA reads TGTGCCAGCAGCCCAGACATGAACTATGGCTACACCTTC. The encoded protein is CASSPDMNYGYTF.

In this sample, this clone turned up once. This chain joins TRBV29-1 and TRBJ1-2; D remains ambiguous. Looked up from germline, CDR1 is SQVTM and CDR2 is ANQGSEA. CDR3 length equals 9 residues. The V end was cut by 4 bases, the J end by 8 bases, with 5 bases between. Written as DNA, the CDR3 is TGCAGCGTTGTCCCGGGCTACACCTTC. It translates to CSVVPGYTF.

DNA of the CDR3: TGCGCCAGCAATCGGAGACCGGGGATGACCGGGGAGCTGTTTTTT. Its translation: CASNRRPGMTGELFF. V is TRBV5-1 and J is TRBJ2-2; a weak D match, TRBD2 (5 bases). Germline lookup yields CDR1 SGHRS and CDR2 YFSETQ. The CDR3 runs 15 residues. Trimming pared 6 bases from V and 5 bases from J, leaving 17 bases between.

The chain recombines TRBV4-1 with TRBJ2-3; possible D gene TRBD1, 6 bases. Germline CDR1 reads MGHRA; CDR2 reads YSYEKL. V lost 5 bases to trimming and J lost 0 bases, with 18 bases between them. There are 17 residues in the CDR3. CDR3: CASSIYRETPSTDTQYF. The CDR3 nucleotides are TGCGCCAGCAGCATCTACAGGGAAACCCCTAGCACAGATACGCAGTATTTT.

J is TRBJ2-7 and V is TRBV7-9, with D possibly TRBD1 on 5 matching bases. Germline loops: CDR1 SEHNR, CDR2 FQNEAQ (reference sequence). Trimming removed 4 bases from V and 4 bases from J, with 8 bases in between. This CDR3 has 12 amino acids. CDR3 region: CASSYQGYEQYF. In nucleotides, the CDR3 is TGTGCCAGCAGCTACCAGGGATACGAGCAGTACTTC.

This clone appeared once. This chain joins TRBV21-1 and TRBJ1-1. TRBV21-1 is a pseudogene locus. CDR3 size: 17 residues. The CDR3 spells CASSKLGGDTENTEAFF. The CDR3 DNA is TGTGCCAGCAGCAAACTAGGGGGGGACACCGAGAACACTGAAGCTTTCTTT.

The rearrangement links TRBV2 to TRBJ2-7; 10 nucleotides match TRBD2. Trimming took 5 bases from V and 3 from J; bases not matched to a gene: 7. This CDR3 region has 15 residues. Germline CDR1 is SNHLY and CDR2 is FYNNEI. The CDR3 reads CASSPLAGERYEQYF. CDR3 coding DNA: TGTGCCAGCAGTCCTCTAGCGGGGGAGCGCTACGAGCAGTACTTC.

The chain combines TRBV4-1 with TRBJ2-7; 7 bases map to TRBD1. V lost 3 bases and J lost 4; bases outside the gene matches: 9. The V gene's germline CDR1 is MGHRA and CDR2 YSYEKL. This CDR3 is built from 15 residues. CDR3 sequence: CASSQVPGQSYEQYF. The CDR3 region has the DNA TGCGCCAGCAGCCAGGTACCGGGACAGTCTTACGAGCAGTACTTC.

This clone showed up just once. The rearrangement uses TRBV12-5 and TRBJ2-1; TRBD2 aligns across 7 bases. Unmatched junction bases numbered 6, after V lost 0 bases and J lost 4 bases. Germline CDR1 is LGHNT and CDR2 is FRNRAP. The CDR3 loop spans 16 amino acids. The CDR3 DNA follows: TGTGCTAGTGGTTTGGTAGGAAAGCGGGGTTACAATGAGCAGTTCTTC. Translation: CASGLVGKRGYNEQFF.

This clone was observed a single time. The chain combines TRBV3-1 (or the pseudogene TRBV3-2) with TRBJ2-1, with D hard to call. Trimming removed 0 bases from V and 15 bases from J, with 12 bases in between. The V gene's germline CDR1 is LGHDT and CDR2 YNNKEL (reference sequence). The CDR3 contains 12 residues. CDR3 loop: CASSQDGQVAFF. The CDR3 nucleotides read TGTGCCAGCAGCCAAGATGGGCAGGTCGCGTTCTTC.

This clone appeared once. The chain has TRBV7-7 and TRBJ2-3; 7 positions agree with TRBD2. With V trimmed by 1 base and J by 1 base, 5 bases remained unmatched. This CDR3 region has 16 residues. Germline V CDR1 and CDR2: SSHAT, FNYEAQ (reference sequence). The CDR3 sequence: CASSLGTRGGTDTQYF. The DNA of the CDR3 is TGTGCCAGCAGCTTAGGGACCCGGGGGGGCACAGATACGCAGTATTTT.

The V gene is TRBV28, the J gene TRBJ2-7; 12 nucleotides align to TRBD1. The CDR3 consists of 15 residues. With V trimmed by 6 bases and J by 5 bases, 8 bases remained unmatched. CDR1 is MDHEN and CDR2 is SYDVKM in the germline V gene. The CDR3 nucleotides read TGTGCCAGCAGGGGGGACAGGGGGCGAGGACACGAGCAGTACTTC. It yields the protein CASRGDRGRGHEQYF.

The genes are TRBV4-1 and TRBJ1-4, with unresolved D. V was cut by 5 bases and J by 2 bases, with 12 bases left in between. This CDR3 comprises 15 residues. CDR1 and CDR2 (germline): MGHRA, YSYEKL. The CDR3 loop is CASSYPGATNEKLFF. CDR3 in DNA: TGCGCCAGCAGCTACCCGGGAGCGACTAATGAAAAACTGTTTTTT.

This rearrangement joins TRBV7-9 to TRBJ1-2, with TRBD1 matching 11 bases. This CDR3 comprises 17 residues. V shed 4 bases and J 0 bases; nucleotides not matched to a gene: 7. Germline assignment: CDR1 SEHNR and CDR2 FQNEAQ (reference sequence). As DNA, the CDR3 is TGTGCCAGCAGCTCAGGAGGGGACAGGGGGGCTAACTATGGCTACACCTTC. Translation gives CASSSGGDRGANYGYTF.

The chain is built from TRBV5-4 and TRBJ1-1; TRBD1 is a possible D gene (6 bases). Germline assignment: CDR1 SGHNT and CDR2 YYREEE (reference sequence). The ends were cut back, 4 bases at V and 11 bases at J, with 15 bases in the middle. The CDR3 is 12 amino acids. This CDR3 reads CASSNGGAYAFF. In DNA form, the CDR3 reads TGTGCCAGCAGCAACGGGGGGGCCTACGCTTTCTTT.

CDR3 amino acids: CASSSQTGDEQYF. Written as DNA, the CDR3 is TGTGCCAGCAGTTCTCAAACAGGGGACGAGCAGTACTTC. The rearrangement joins TRBV2 to TRBJ2-7; 7 nucleotides line up with TRBD1. Trimming cost V 5 bases and J 5 bases; bases outside gene matches: 6. CDR1 is SNHLY and CDR2 is FYNNEI in the germline V gene. The CDR3 spans 13 residues.

This chain uses TRBV5-1 with TRBJ2-6; D gene uncertain. This CDR3 has 16 amino acids. Looked up from germline, CDR1 is SGHRS and CDR2 is YFSETQ. V was trimmed by 7 bases and J by 1 base, leaving 15 bases between them. The CDR3: CASSSEVSSGANVLTF. The CDR3 bases are TGCGCCAGCTCCTCTGAGGTCAGTTCTGGGGCCAACGTCCTGACTTTC.

The V gene is TRBV5-4, the J gene TRBJ1-4; 9 bases agree with TRBD1. This CDR3 region has 15 residues. Germline trimming cut 5 bases from V and 5 bases from J; bases unmatched to any gene: 7. Germline-derived CDR1 and CDR2 are SGHNT and YYREEE (reference sequence). The CDR3 is CASSQDRGKNEKLFF. For the CDR3, the DNA is TGTGCCAGCAGTCAGGACAGGGGAAAGAATGAAAAACTGTTTTTT.

The chain combines TRBV5-4 with TRBJ1-2, with TRBD1 matching over 12 bases. Germline trimming cut 6 bases from V and 12 bases from J; bases unmatched to any gene: 6. The germline V gene has CDR1 SGHNT and CDR2 YYREEE (reference sequence). This CDR3 spans 12 amino acids. The CDR3 sequence: CASTWDRGLDTF. Written as DNA, the CDR3 is TGTGCCAGCACCTGGGACAGGGGGCTGGACACCTTC. The complete variable domain, with remaining parts taken from reference TRBV5-4 and TRBJ1-2, reads ETGVTQSPTHLIKTRGQQVTLRCSSQSGHNTVSWYQQALGQGPQFIFQYYREEENGRGNFPPRFSGLQFPNYSSELNVNALELDDSALYLCASTWDRGLDTFGSGTRLTVV.

This chain links TRBV11-1 with TRBJ2-7; 10 positions match TRBD1. With 5 bases clipped from V and 7 bases from J, the junction kept 14 bases outside the gene matches. Per the germline V gene, CDR1 is SGHAT and CDR2 is FQDESV (reference sequence). This CDR3 is built from 16 residues. The CDR3 coding sequence is TGTGCCAGCAGCCACCCCGGACAGGGGGTTCGACGGGAGCAGTACTTC. Translating gives CASSHPGQGVRREQYF. The full variable domain, in which reference TRBV11-1 and TRBJ2-7 provide the parts outside the CDR3, is EAEVAQSPRYKITEKSQAVAFWCDPISGHATLYWYRQILGQGPELLVQFQDESVVDDSQLPKDRFSAERLKGVDSTLKIQPAELGDSAMYLCASSHPGQGVRREQYFGPGTRLTVT.

The chain recombines TRBV10-2 with TRBJ2-5; 16 positions match TRBD2. The germline V gene has CDR1 WSHSY and CDR2 SAAADI. V lost 6 bases, J lost 5 bases, and 3 bases stayed unmatched. This CDR3 spans 15 amino acids. The DNA for the CDR3 is TGCGCCAGCAGGCTGGGACTAGCGGGGGGGGAGACCCAGTACTTC. This sequence encodes CASRLGLAGGETQYF.

V is TRBV7-2 and J is TRBJ2-6, with 7 bases aligning to TRBD1. J was trimmed by 2 bases and V by 1 base; bases with no gene match: 8. CDR3 size: 18 residues. Germline CDR1 and CDR2: SGHTA and FQGNSA. The CDR3 sequence is CASSLVGQISPGANVLTF. The CDR3, as DNA: TGTGCCAGCAGCTTAGTGGGACAGATTTCGCCTGGGGCCAACGTCCTGACTTTC. The full variable domain, rest sourced from reference TRBV7-2 and TRBJ2-6, is GAGVSQSPSNKVTEKGKDVELRCDPISGHTALYWYRQSLGQGLEFLIYFQGNSAPDKSGLPSDRFSAERTGGSVSTLTIQRTQQEDSAVYLCASSLVGQISPGANVLTFGAGSRLTVL.

Concerning this clone: This sample also contains other DNA sequences that code for the same CDR3. The chain employs TRBV3-1 (or the pseudogene TRBV3-2) and TRBJ1-3, with D maybe TRBD1 (5 bases). This CDR3 spans 16 amino acids. The germline V gene encodes CDR1 LGHDT and CDR2 YNNKEL (reference sequence). V was cut by 3 bases and J by 0 bases, with 12 bases left in between. The CDR3 sequence: CASSHPGGYSGNTIYF. CDR3 DNA sequence: TGTGCCAGCAGCCATCCTGGGGGGTACTCTGGAAACACCATATATTTT.

Comment on this clone: Other DNA sequences within the sample encode an identical CDR3. J is TRBJ2-7 and V is TRBV11-3; D call uncertain. The germline V gene encodes CDR1 SGHNT and CDR2 YENEEA. There are 13 residues in the CDR3. Trimming stripped 5 bases from V and 1 base from J, with 9 bases between. The CDR3 region has the DNA TGTGCCAGCAGCCTGAGAGCTTCCTACGAGCAGTACTTC. Protein product: CASSLRASYEQYF.